A single sample is the source of the 24 T cell receptor beta chains below, sequenced in a study of blood T cell repertoires in COVID-19. Libraries were prepared by immunoSEQ multiplex PCR; TCRdb keeps only in-frame clonotypes and omits some of them. This sample has about 110,000 clones, with almost 80% found just once. Source material: peripheral blood. All receptors come from a woman older than 75 with active or convalescent COVID-19.

In this sample, this clone turned up a few times. This sequence joins TRBV5-1 and TRBJ2-2; the match to TRBD1 covers 7 bases. The CDR3 length is 17 residues. Looked up from germline, CDR1 is SGHRS and CDR2 is YFSETQ. The ends lost 2 bases at V and 1 base at J; junction bases unmatched: 8. The CDR3 DNA reads as TGCGCCAGCAGCTTCGGGTCCAGACAGGGGAACACCGGGGAGCTGTTTTTT. This codes for CASSFGSRQGNTGELFF.

V is TRBV7-2 and J is TRBJ2-4, with D unclear. V lost 5 bases and J 6 bases, leaving 11 bases between the germline ends. The germline CDR1 and CDR2 sequences are SGHTA and FQGNSA. CDR3 length equals 13 residues. The CDR3 nucleotides read TGTGCCAGCAGCCTGTCGTTTAGAAACATTCAGTACTTC. As protein: CASSLSFRNIQYF.

This rearrangement joins TRBV24-1 to TRBJ2-7; the D gene is possibly TRBD2 (5 bases). The V and J ends lost 2 bases and 2 bases respectively, with 21 bases between them. CDR1 KGHDR and CDR2 SFDVKD come from the germline V gene. The length of the CDR3 is 18 residues. CDR3 protein: CATSDSRTQFRGTYEQYF. CDR3 nucleotides: TGTGCCACCAGTGATTCGAGAACCCAGTTCAGAGGGACCTACGAGCAGTACTTC.

The chain links TRBV29-1 to TRBJ2-1; possibly TRBD2 for D (7 bases). CDR1 and CDR2 from the germline V gene are SQVTM and ANQGSEA. V was clipped by 6 bases and J by 4 bases, with 16 bases between them. This CDR3 has 14 amino acids. CDR3 bases: TGCAGCGTCCCCGGGGAGGGGGTATACAATGAGCAGTTCTTC. This gives the protein CSVPGEGVYNEQFF.

The CDR3 loop is CASSIVRSGSGYEQYF. The CDR3 coding sequence is TGTGCCAGTAGTATAGTGAGGAGCGGGAGTGGCTACGAGCAGTACTTC. The chain carries TRBV19 and TRBJ2-7, with TRBD2 matching 8 bases. The V and J ends lost 1 base and 3 bases, in that order; junction bases with no gene match: 8. Germline assignment: CDR1 LNHDA and CDR2 SQIVND (reference sequence). CDR3 size: 16 residues.

CDR3 loop: CASSRSTLYNEQFF. CDR3 coding DNA: TGTGCCAGTTCCAGGTCAACCCTGTACAATGAGCAGTTCTTC. This rearrangement joins TRBV19 to TRBJ2-1; D remains ambiguous. V was clipped by 8 bases and J by 4 bases, with 15 bases between them. CDR3 length: 14 residues. Germline loops: CDR1 LNHDA, CDR2 SQIVND (reference sequence).

The chain carries TRBV11-2 and TRBJ2-7; 14 bases match TRBD2. V shed 5 bases and J 2 bases; nucleotides not matched to a gene: 2. Per germline, CDR1 SGHAT and CDR2 FQNNGV. This CDR3 is 15 amino acids long. The CDR3 loop reads CASSQTSGRAYEQYF. DNA of the CDR3: TGTGCCAGCAGCCAGACTAGCGGGAGGGCCTACGAGCAGTACTTC.

V and J are TRBV4-1 and TRBJ2-7; 8 nucleotides align to TRBD2. Unmatched junction bases numbered 5, after V lost 0 bases and J lost 1 base. Germline V lookup: CDR1 MGHRA, CDR2 YSYEKL. The CDR3 covers 16 residues. CDR3 nucleotides: TGCGCCAGCAGCCAAGATTTTGGGACTAGGTCCTACGAGCAGTACTTC. Amino acid sequence: CASSQDFGTRSYEQYF.

This clone came up once. The chain joins TRBV10-3 to TRBJ1-5; unclear D gene. The V gene lost 3 bases and the J gene lost 8 bases, with 11 bases spanning the gap. The germline CDR1 and CDR2 sequences are ENHRY and SYGVKD. This CDR3 contains 13 residues. CDR3 in amino acids: CAISDLGVEPQHF. In DNA, the CDR3 is TGTGCCATCAGTGATTTGGGAGTGGAGCCCCAGCATTTT.

The chain has TRBV7-3 and TRBJ1-1; tentatively, D is TRBD1 (6 bases). The CDR3 covers 14 residues. Germline CDR1 is SGHTA and CDR2 is FQGTGA. V lost 1 base and J 3 bases, leaving 9 bases between the germline ends. The CDR3 region has the DNA TGTGCCAGCAGCTTAATTGGGGGCGACACTGAAGCTTTCTTT. Translating it yields CASSLIGGDTEAFF.

The chain carries TRBV15 and TRBJ2-2, with 7 bases lining up with TRBD1. Looked up from germline, CDR1 is LNHNV and CDR2 is YYDKDF (reference sequence). This CDR3 has 14 residues. Trimming took 1 base from V and 6 from J; bases not matched to a gene: 2. CDR3 sequence: CATSRGQGAGELFF. In nucleotides, the CDR3 is TGTGCCACCAGCAGAGGGCAGGGGGCCGGGGAGCTGTTTTTT.

The chain couples TRBV25-1 to TRBJ2-7; no clear D. Germline V gene lookup returns CDR1 MGHDK and CDR2 SYGVNS. V shed 3 bases and J shed 3 bases, with 3 bases lying between them. CDR3 length: 11 amino acids. The CDR3 here is CASSDSYEQYF. Written as DNA, the CDR3 is TGTGCCAGCAGTGACAGCTACGAGCAGTACTTC.

The V and J genes are TRBV7-3 and TRBJ2-1; possible D gene TRBD1, 5 bases. The ends were cut back, 5 bases at V and 6 bases at J, with 14 bases in the middle. The CDR3 length is 14 residues. The germline gives CDR1 SGHTA, CDR2 FQGTGA. The CDR3 sequence: CASSPQRQTNEQFF. CDR3 in DNA: TGTGCCAGCAGCCCGCAGAGACAGACCAATGAGCAGTTCTTC.

The CDR3 bases are TGTGCCAGCTCACCTAGCGGGAGGACGTCCTACGAGCAGTACTTC. Translated, it gives CASSPSGRTSYEQYF. The chain joins TRBV18 to TRBJ2-7; TRBD2 matches 10 bases. V was pared by 3 bases and J by 1 base, with 3 bases of the junction left unmatched. The germline CDR1 and CDR2 sequences are KGHSH and LQKENI. CDR3 length: 15 residues.

This clone was counted only a few times. The chain couples TRBV7-3 to TRBJ2-3, with D possibly matching TRBD1 (5 bases). Trimming removed 5 bases from V and 2 bases from J, with 14 bases in between. The CDR3 sequence is 15 residues long. The germline V gene encodes CDR1 SGHTA and CDR2 FQGTGA. The CDR3 protein is CASSLSRQSTDTQYF. DNA for the CDR3: TGTGCCAGCAGCCTCTCCCGACAGTCCACAGATACGCAGTATTTT. The full variable domain, its missing parts supplied by reference TRBV7-3 and TRBJ2-3, is GAGVSQTPSNKVTEKGKYVELRCDPISGHTALYWYRQSLGQGPEFLIYFQGTGAADDSGLPNDRFFAVRPEGSVSTLKIQRTERGDSAVYLCASSLSRQSTDTQYFGPGTRLTVL.

Remarks on this clone: The sample carries other DNA sequences with the same CDR3. The CDR3 DNA reads TGTGCCAGCAGTGATCAAGGGGCCTCCTACGAGCAGTACTTC. It encodes CASSDQGASYEQYF. The rearrangement links TRBV2 to TRBJ2-7, with D perhaps matching TRBD1 (5 bases). The CDR3 sequence is 14 residues long. Germline CDR1 SNHLY, CDR2 FYNNEI. The V end was cut by 3 bases, the J end by 0 bases, with 9 bases between.

The chain is built from TRBV12-5 and TRBJ2-1; a possible D gene is TRBD1 (6 bases). Germline V gene lookup returns CDR1 LGHNT and CDR2 FRNRAP. Trimming removed 0 bases from V and 6 bases from J, with 15 bases in between. The CDR3 loop spans 16 amino acids. The DNA for the CDR3 is TGTGCTAGTGGTTTGGTACTTACAGGGTTTAGCAATGAGCAGTTCTTC. As protein: CASGLVLTGFSNEQFF.

This sequence joins TRBV28 and TRBJ1-2, with a weak D call TRBD1 (5 bases). Germline V lookup: CDR1 MDHEN, CDR2 SYDVKM. Trimming took off 3 bases at V and 6 bases at J, with 11 bases between the two ends. The CDR3 has 13 residues. This CDR3 is CASSFGQGHGYTF. The DNA for the CDR3 is TGTGCCAGCAGTTTCGGTCAGGGCCATGGCTACACCTTC.

The chain is built from TRBV7-3 and TRBJ2-2; TRBD2 is a possible D gene (6 bases). V lost 5 bases, J lost 7 bases, and 17 bases lay in between. Germline CDR1 SGHTA, CDR2 FQGTGA. The CDR3 consists of 15 residues. CDR3: CASSPRSGVGGELFF. CDR3 DNA: TGTGCCAGCAGCCCCCGATCGGGAGTGGGCGGGGAGCTGTTTTTT.

Points on this clone: A junction end diverges from the germline sequence, so it may reflect a read error. The chain couples TRBV18 to TRBJ1-6, with D possibly TRBD1 on 5 matching bases. The CDR3 has 15 residues. Germline V lookup: CDR1 KGHSH, CDR2 LQKENI. The CDR3 bases are TGTGCCAGCTCGCCACTGCAGGGCCCCGATTCACCCCTCCACTTT. Its protein product is CASSPLQGPDSPLHF.

This chain links TRBV11-3 with TRBJ2-1, with 11 positions matching TRBD2. V lost 5 bases, J lost 7 bases, and 4 bases stayed unmatched. The germline CDR1 and CDR2 sequences are SGHNT and YENEEA. The CDR3 has 14 amino acids. The CDR3 loop reads CASSGRTSGNEQFF. CDR3 coding DNA: TGTGCCAGCAGCGGGCGGACTAGCGGGAATGAGCAGTTCTTC.

The chain links TRBV7-2 to TRBJ2-7, with TRBD2 matching 9 bases. The V gene's germline CDR1 is SGHTA and CDR2 FQGNSA. V dropped 1 base and J dropped 3; count of bases not matched to a gene: 4. The length of the CDR3 is 15 residues. The CDR3 sequence: CASSLELAGFYEQYF. DNA of the CDR3: TGTGCCAGCAGCTTAGAGCTAGCGGGATTCTACGAGCAGTACTTC.

Only a few counts were recorded for this clone. The genes are TRBV18 and TRBJ2-1; D might be TRBD1 (6 bases). This CDR3 has 17 amino acids. Per germline, CDR1 KGHSH and CDR2 LQKENI. V gave up 4 bases and J gave up 0 bases, with 16 bases separating them. CDR3 protein: CASSLIRTESSYNEQFF. CDR3 sequence (DNA): TGTGCCAGCTCACTTATAAGGACAGAAAGCTCCTACAATGAGCAGTTCTTC.

The chain links TRBV27 to TRBJ2-1; 10 bases match TRBD2. The J segment lost 6 bases and the V segment lost 6 bases, leaving 5 bases of the junction unmatched. The germline V gene encodes CDR1 MNHEY and CDR2 SMNVEV (reference sequence). The CDR3 loop spans 14 amino acids. CDR3 sequence (DNA): TGTGCCAGCAGGCTAGCGGGAGCTATCAATGAGCAGTTCTTC. Its protein is CASRLAGAINEQFF.